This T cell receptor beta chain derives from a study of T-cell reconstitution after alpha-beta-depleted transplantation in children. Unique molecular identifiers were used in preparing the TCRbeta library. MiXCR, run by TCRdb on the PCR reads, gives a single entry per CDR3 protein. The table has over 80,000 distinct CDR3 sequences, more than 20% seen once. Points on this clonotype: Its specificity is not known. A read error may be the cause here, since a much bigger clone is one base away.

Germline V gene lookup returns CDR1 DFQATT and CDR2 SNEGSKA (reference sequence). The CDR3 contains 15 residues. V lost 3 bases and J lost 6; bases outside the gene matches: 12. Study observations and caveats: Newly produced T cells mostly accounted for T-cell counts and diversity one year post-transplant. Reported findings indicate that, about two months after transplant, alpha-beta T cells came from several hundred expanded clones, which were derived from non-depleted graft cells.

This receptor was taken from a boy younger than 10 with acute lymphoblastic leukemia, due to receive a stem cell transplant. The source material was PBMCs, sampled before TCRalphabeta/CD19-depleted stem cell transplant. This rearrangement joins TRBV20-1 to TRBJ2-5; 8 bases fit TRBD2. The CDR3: CSASLSGRARQTQYF. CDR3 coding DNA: TGCAGTGCTAGTTTATCCGGGAGGGCCAGGCAGACCCAGTACTTC.